This TCR beta chain is drawn from a study of control samples from healthy donors and cancer patients. The germline gives CDR1 ENHRY, CDR2 SYGVKD. The CDR3 has 14 amino acids. With V trimmed by 10 bases and J by 1 base, 7 bases remained unmatched. The data were produced by immunoSEQ multiplex PCR, yet TCRdb's version contains in-frame clones alone and is incomplete. The repertoire holds about 70,000 clones, with approximately 80% as singletons. Source material: blood. The chain recombines TRBV10-3 with TRBJ2-7; 10 bases agree with TRBD1. This sequence was found in a man aged 50 or older in good health. The chain's CDR3 is CATVRTGGSYEQYF. Here the CDR3 DNA reads TGTGCCACTGTTAGGACAGGGGGGTCCTACGAGCAGTACTTC.